The 16 T cell receptor beta chains given below trace back to one sample, sequenced in a study of T cells in Graves' hyperthyroidism and ophthalmopathy. Amplification yielded TCR beta CDR3 regions, with RNA transcripts as the source. Researchers ran a first-round RT-PCR on the TCR CDR3 using the HTBI primer set. Via MiXCR, TCRdb re-called the multiplex PCR reads, giving one row per CDR3 protein. The repertoire holds 250,000 to 300,000 distinct CDR3 sequences, with roughly 15% as singletons. Sequencing was carried out using blood. Receptors originate from a woman aged 30 to 39 with Graves' hyperthyroidism that later progressed to Graves' ophthalmopathy.

This clonotype has ten or more counts. The chain couples TRBV14 to TRBJ2-7; 7 positions agree with TRBD2. The germline gives CDR1 SGHDN, CDR2 FVKESK. The CDR3 is 16 amino acids. V lost 0 bases to trimming and J lost 5 bases; unmatched junction nucleotides: 10. In DNA form, the CDR3 reads TGTGCCAGCAGCCAAGATGGAGGCGGGAGCTGGGACGAGCAGTACTTC. Protein sequence: CASSQDGGGSWDEQYF.

There are many counts of this clonotype. The V gene is TRBV20-1, the J gene TRBJ2-2; D is unresolved. In germline, CDR1 is DFQATT, CDR2 SNEGSKA (reference sequence). V lost 6 bases and J lost 3, with 14 bases in between. The CDR3 covers 14 residues. CDR3 in amino acids: CSAPPNGHTGELFF. In DNA form, the CDR3 reads TGCAGTGCCCCCCCGAATGGGCACACCGGGGAGCTGTTTTTT.

This clonotype was detected ten times or more. The chain joins TRBV7-9 to TRBJ2-7, with 7 nucleotides matching TRBD2. Trimming took 5 bases from V and 7 from J; bases not matched to a gene: 8. The CDR3 runs to 13 residues. CDR1 is SEHNR, CDR2 FQNEAQ, per germline (reference sequence). The CDR3 DNA reads as TGTGCCAGCAGCCCCGGGGGAGGGATGGAGCAGTACTTC. Translating it yields CASSPGGGMEQYF.

This clonotype was counted many times. This sequence joins TRBV7-9 and TRBJ1-1; no clear D. Germline V gene data show CDR1 as SEHNR and CDR2 as FQNEAQ (reference sequence). CDR3 size: 13 residues. The V gene lost 4 bases and the J gene lost 11 bases, with 17 bases spanning the gap. The CDR3 nucleotides read TGTGCCAGCAGCTCCCAGGTGGCCCCCGGGGCTTTCTTT. This gives the protein CASSSQVAPGAFF.

This clonotype was detected many times. The genes are TRBV29-1 and TRBJ1-5, with D possibly TRBD1 on 6 matching bases. The ends were cut back, 4 bases at V and 1 base at J, with 11 bases in the middle. Looked up from germline, CDR1 is SQVTM and CDR2 is ANQGSEA. The CDR3 is 14 residues long. CDR3 DNA sequence: TGCAGCGTTGGGGGGCTCGGGAGCAATCAGCCCCAGCATTTT. Translation gives CSVGGLGSNQPQHF.

The rearrangement uses TRBV5-1 and TRBJ1-4; no clear D. The CDR3 has 14 amino acids. Germline values: CDR1 SGHRS, CDR2 YFSETQ. The germline V and J ends were trimmed by 4 bases and 5 bases, with 12 bases remaining between them. The CDR3 bases are TGCGCCAGCAGCCCGTCGGACCAAAATGAAAAACTGTTTTTT. Protein: CASSPSDQNEKLFF.

This clonotype turned up a few times. The chain has TRBV6-1 and TRBJ2-7, with D tentatively TRBD2 (6 bases). Trimming took 7 bases from V and 4 from J, leaving 14 bases between them. From germline, CDR1 is MNHNS and CDR2 SASEGT. This CDR3 region has 13 residues. CDR3 DNA: TGTGCCAGCAACACGGGAGAACGGTACGAGCAGTACTTC. Residues: CASNTGERYEQYF.

The rearrangement links TRBV20-1 to TRBJ2-7; D remains ambiguous. Germline lookup yields CDR1 DFQATT and CDR2 SNEGSKA (reference sequence). The length of the CDR3 is 13 residues. The ends were cut back, 6 bases at V and 3 bases at J, with 15 bases in the middle. The CDR3 DNA reads TGCAGTGCCAGCAGTTACTCCCTCTACGAGCAGTACTTC. Amino acid sequence: CSASSYSLYEQYF.

V and J are TRBV28 and TRBJ1-6; a weak D match, TRBD1 (5 bases). CDR3 length: 15 residues. The germline V gene encodes CDR1 MDHEN and CDR2 SYDVKM. Trimming took off 3 bases at V and 4 bases at J, with 10 bases between the two ends. Here the CDR3 reads CASSFSRAYNSPLHF. CDR3 bases: TGTGCCAGCAGTTTTAGCAGGGCTTATAATTCACCCCTCCACTTT.

This clonotype was counted many times. The chain is built from TRBV4-1 and TRBJ2-5; weak D call: TRBD2 (5 bases). Trimming left V 4 bases short and J 1 base short, with 13 bases between. Germline CDR1 MGHRA, CDR2 YSYEKL. This CDR3 has 15 amino acids. The DNA for the CDR3 is TGCGCCAGCAGCCCGACTACGGGGTTCCAAGAGACCCAGTACTTC. Protein product: CASSPTTGFQETQYF.

This clonotype was recorded at least ten times. The chain carries TRBV29-1 and TRBJ2-1; no definite D call. Trimming left V 1 base short and J 2 bases short, with 9 bases between. The germline V gene has CDR1 SQVTM and CDR2 ANQGSEA. This CDR3 comprises 14 residues. CDR3 sequence: CSVEGFFPYNEQFF. CDR3 DNA sequence: TGCAGCGTTGAAGGATTCTTTCCCTACAATGAGCAGTTCTTC.

This clonotype has a count of ten or more. V usage is TRBV12-3 or TRBV12-4 and J usage is TRBJ2-7; TRBD1 matches at 9 bases. V was pared by 6 bases and J by 4 bases, with 7 bases of the junction left unmatched. The CDR3 length is 14 residues. In nucleotides, the CDR3 is TGTGCCAGCAGCCGCCGGGACAGGGAGTACGAGCAGTACTTC. Encoded protein: CASSRRDREYEQYF.

This clonotype was observed many times. The chain employs TRBV12-3 or TRBV12-4 and TRBJ2-7; tentatively, D is TRBD2 (6 bases). This CDR3 is built from 15 residues. Trimming shortened V by 0 bases and J by 3 bases, and 12 bases separated the two germline ends. The CDR3 sequence: CASSLARLGDYEQYF. DNA for the CDR3: TGTGCCAGCAGTTTAGCCCGACTAGGGGACTACGAGCAGTACTTC.

This clonotype was counted ten times or more. The V gene is TRBV5-1, the J gene TRBJ2-1; D is perhaps TRBD1 or TRBD2 (5 bases each). Germline V gene sequence: CDR1 SGHRS, CDR2 YFSETQ. Trimming shortened V by 3 bases and J by 0 bases, and 10 bases separated the two germline ends. The CDR3 has 15 residues. This chain's CDR3 is CASSSGGISYNEQFF. As DNA, the CDR3 is TGCGCCAGCAGCTCTGGGGGAATCTCCTACAATGAGCAGTTCTTC.

This sequence joins TRBV20-1 and TRBJ2-1, with D possibly TRBD2 on 6 matching bases. V was pared by 5 bases and J by 3 bases, with 14 bases between. Germline CDR1 DFQATT, CDR2 SNEGSKA (reference sequence). The CDR3 spans 14 residues. The CDR3 sequence is CSALIAERYNEQFF. CDR3 nucleotide sequence: TGCAGTGCTCTTATAGCGGAGCGCTACAATGAGCAGTTCTTC.

Ten or more counts support this clonotype. The CDR3 protein is CASSQTRLEGVDTQYF. The CDR3 nucleotides read TGCGCCAGCAGCCAAACAAGACTAGAGGGAGTCGATACGCAGTATTTT. The rearrangement joins TRBV4-1 to TRBJ2-3; perhaps TRBD2 as D (6 bases). Per the germline V gene, CDR1 is MGHRA and CDR2 is YSYEKL. The V and J ends lost 2 bases and 6 bases respectively, with 18 bases between them. The CDR3 length is 16 residues.